Shown below are 7 T cell receptor beta chains from a single sample sequenced in a study of cytomegalovirus exposure and HLA in healthy donors. Clones were read by immunoSEQ multiplex PCR, and TCRdb kept only the in-frame ones, dropping some. The table records about 120,000 clones, 75% to 90% of them present only once. Sequencing was carried out using PBMCs. The receptor source for this set is a man aged 18 to 29 in good health and CMV-seropositive.

This clone has a single count. The chain recombines TRBV4-1 with TRBJ1-2; D might be TRBD1 (5 bases). This CDR3 spans 13 amino acids. Germline V gene lookup returns CDR1 MGHRA and CDR2 YSYEKL. Trimming took 2 bases from V and 10 from J, leaving 14 bases between them. CDR3 residues: CASSQIIRRVYTF. DNA for the CDR3: TGCGCCAGCAGCCAAATAATACGCAGGGTCTACACCTTC.

V usage is TRBV18 and J usage is TRBJ2-1, with 8 bases identical to TRBD2. CDR1 is KGHSH and CDR2 is LQKENI in the germline V gene. Germline trimming cut 1 base from V and 2 bases from J; bases unmatched to any gene: 1. This CDR3 is 15 amino acids long. CDR3 coding DNA: TGTGCCAGCTCACCACTAGCGGGGCCCTACAATGAGCAGTTCTTC. Residues: CASSPLAGPYNEQFF.

The chain joins TRBV4-1 to TRBJ1-1, with unresolved D. The length of the CDR3 is 13 residues. CDR1 is MGHRA and CDR2 is YSYEKL in the germline V gene. V lost 4 bases and J lost 1, with 7 bases in between. The CDR3 DNA sequence: TGCGCCAGCAGCCCCAGCGCGAACACTGAAGCTTTCTTT. This sequence encodes CASSPSANTEAFF.

The J gene is TRBJ1-4, the V gene TRBV10-3; possibly TRBD1 for D (5 bases). CDR3 length equals 13 residues. The ends were cut back, 8 bases at V and 1 base at J, with 8 bases in the middle. Germline V gene lookup returns CDR1 ENHRY and CDR2 SYGVKD. CDR3 DNA sequence: TGTGCCATCGGGAGGGGAACTAATGAAAAACTGTTTTTT. This translates into CAIGRGTNEKLFF.

This rearrangement joins TRBV19 to TRBJ2-4; 7 bases map to TRBD2. The germline gives CDR1 LNHDA, CDR2 SQIVND (reference sequence). The CDR3 runs to 15 residues. Losses at the gene ends were 5 bases for V and 1 base for J; bases not matched to a gene: 5. CDR3 amino acids: CASSSTGGAKNIQYF. The CDR3 region has the DNA TGTGCCAGTAGTTCCACCGGGGGGGCCAAAAACATTCAGTACTTC.

The chain is built from TRBV28 and TRBJ2-2; D is unresolved. Trimming stripped 8 bases from V and 4 bases from J, with 14 bases between. The CDR3 has 14 amino acids. Germline assignment: CDR1 MDHEN and CDR2 SYDVKM. The CDR3 sequence is CASWSSYLTGELFF. The CDR3 coding sequence is TGTGCCAGCTGGTCTAGTTATCTCACCGGGGAGCTGTTTTTT.

This chain uses TRBV5-4 with TRBJ1-3; D is unresolved. Germline loops: CDR1 SGHNT, CDR2 YYREEE (reference sequence). There are 15 residues in the CDR3. Trimming took off 4 bases at V and 4 bases at J, with 15 bases between the two ends. Written as DNA, the CDR3 is TGTGCCAGCAGCCGAGGCGGCGCGAAAGGAAACACCATATATTTT. It is translated as CASSRGGAKGNTIYF.